The 27 T cell receptor beta chains in this list originate from one sample, sequenced in a study of shared T cell receptors in the human thymus. The protocol was immunoSEQ multiplex PCR, while the TCRdb copy is restricted to in-frame clones and leaves out a portion. The sample lists about 660,000 clones, around 87% seen once, with roughly 0.0086% in the top ten. The sample was also reused in another study, on human thymus T cells.

What was sequenced was thymocytes. These receptors were obtained from a boy in the first two years of life with a congenital heart defect.

The chain has TRBV10-2 and TRBJ1-1, with TRBD1 matching 7 bases. V gave up 4 bases and J gave up 1 base; unmatched junction bases: 12. The germline V gene has CDR1 WSHSY and CDR2 SAAADI. This CDR3 is built from 17 residues. This CDR3 reads CASSGRVHDRANTEAFF. DNA of the CDR3: TGCGCCAGCAGTGGGAGGGTCCACGACAGGGCGAACACTGAAGCTTTCTTT.

The J gene is TRBJ2-5, the V gene TRBV11-2; D perhaps matches TRBD2 (6 bases). Germline lookup yields CDR1 SGHAT and CDR2 FQNNGV. The CDR3 loop spans 16 amino acids. The ends were cut back, 8 bases at V and 6 bases at J, with 25 bases in the middle. CDR3 residues: CASSPTGLTLSQTQYF. In DNA, the CDR3 is TGTGCCAGCTCCCCTACAGGACTAACCCTTAGTCAGACCCAGTACTTC.

V and J are TRBV6-6 and TRBJ1-4; 9 nucleotides match TRBD1. With 6 bases clipped from V and 8 bases from J, the junction kept 13 bases outside the gene matches. CDR3 size: 16 residues. Per the germline V gene, CDR1 is MNHNY and CDR2 is SVGAGI (reference sequence). The CDR3 DNA sequence: TGTGCCAGCAGCGATCTAAAAACAGGGGGCAGGGAAAAACTGTTTTTT. It is translated as CASSDLKTGGREKLFF.

The chain links TRBV14 to TRBJ1-1; 8 bases are shared with TRBD1. After removal of 5 bases from V and 3 bases from J, the junction contained 8 bases not matched to a gene. The CDR3 length is 15 residues. The germline V gene has CDR1 SGHDN and CDR2 FVKESK. The CDR3 nucleotides are TGTGCCAGCAGCTCCTGGACAGGGAAGGACACTGAAGCTTTCTTT. As protein: CASSSWTGKDTEAFF.

This chain links TRBV28 with TRBJ2-5; D might be TRBD2 (5 bases). Between the trimmed V and J ends, which lost 3 bases and 1 base, there was a span of 9 bases. CDR3 length: 14 amino acids. From germline, CDR1 is MDHEN and CDR2 SYDVKM. The CDR3 region is CASSLRLLQETQYF. CDR3 sequence (DNA): TGTGCCAGCAGTTTGAGACTACTCCAAGAGACCCAGTACTTC.

This clone has only a few counts. This chain connects TRBV18 to TRBJ2-7, with 8 bases identical to TRBD1. The CDR3 length is 16 residues. V dropped 3 bases and J dropped 1; count of bases not matched to a gene: 8. Germline V gene sequence: CDR1 KGHSH, CDR2 LQKENI. DNA of the CDR3: TGTGCCAGCTCACCCCAAACAGGGGGTAGATCCTACGAGCAGTACTTC. Translating gives CASSPQTGGRSYEQYF.

Notes on this clone: The limits of the CDR3 on the DNA are not certain, so only TCRdb's listed CDR3 is given. This rearrangement joins TRBV7-2 to TRBJ2-3; the tabulated D call, TRBD2, remains unverified against the DNA. CDR1 SGHTA and CDR2 FQGNSA come from the germline V gene. 17 amino acids form the CDR3, both terminal residues included. This CDR3 reads CASSLSLRRGSGDTQYF.

This chain connects TRBV28 to TRBJ1-4; 9 nucleotides match TRBD1. CDR1 and CDR2 (germline): MDHEN, SYDVKM. This CDR3 contains 13 residues. The V segment lost 11 bases and the J segment 7 bases; nucleotides outside the gene matches: 8. The CDR3 coding sequence is TGTGCCGGCGGGACAGGGCAGGCTGAAAAACTGTTTTTT. As protein: CAGGTGQAEKLFF.

Comment on this clone: The sample has other DNA sequences that encode this CDR3 too. The chain employs TRBV28 and TRBJ1-6, with D possibly matching TRBD1 (6 bases). With 2 bases removed from V and 15 bases from J, the gap between germline ends came to 8 bases. CDR1 and CDR2 (germline): MDHEN, SYDVKM. The CDR3 covers 11 residues. This CDR3 is CASSLRGSLHF. DNA for the CDR3: TGTGCCAGCAGTTTAAGGGGGAGCCTCCACTTT.

This chain joins TRBV30 and TRBJ2-7; a weak D match, TRBD1 (5 bases). Germline V gene sequence: CDR1 GTSNPN, CDR2 SVGIG (reference sequence). This CDR3 is 16 amino acids long. Trimming took off 0 bases at V and 1 base at J, with 16 bases between the two ends. CDR3 in DNA: TGTGCCTGGAGTGTACGAACAGGTTATGGTTCCTACGAGCAGTACTTC. It encodes CAWSVRTGYGSYEQYF.

The rearrangement links TRBV27 to TRBJ1-6, with 8 bases matching TRBD1. J lost 7 bases, V lost 5 bases, and 7 bases had no gene match. This CDR3 has 15 residues. The germline V gene encodes CDR1 MNHEY and CDR2 SMNVEV (reference sequence). CDR3 protein: CASSETGQANSPLHF. CDR3 DNA: TGTGCCAGCAGTGAGACGGGACAGGCGAATTCACCCCTCCACTTT.

The rearrangement uses TRBV19 and TRBJ2-6; possibly TRBD1 for D (6 bases). V dropped 11 bases and J dropped 0 bases, with 17 bases sitting between them. This CDR3 comprises 16 residues. The germline gives CDR1 LNHDA, CDR2 SQIVND (reference sequence). In DNA form, the CDR3 reads TGTGCCTCCATGACAGGCCCGCTCTCTGGGGCCAACGTCCTGACTTTC. Amino acid sequence: CASMTGPLSGANVLTF.

The rearrangement joins TRBV27 to TRBJ1-4; the D gene is possibly TRBD1 (5 bases). Trimming took 4 bases from V and 7 from J, leaving 19 bases between them. CDR1 and CDR2 (germline): MNHEY, SMNVEV (reference sequence). The CDR3 sequence is 16 residues long. The CDR3 region has the DNA TGTGCCAGCAGTTCGATTTGGGGGGTTAACGGTGAAAAACTGTTTTTT. This codes for CASSSIWGVNGEKLFF.

The V call is TRBV28, the J call TRBJ2-7; possibly TRBD1 for D (5 bases). Trimming stripped 6 bases from V and 3 bases from J, with 15 bases between. CDR1 MDHEN and CDR2 SYDVKM come from the germline V gene. CDR3 length: 14 residues. CDR3 in amino acids: CASRNRQRYYEQYF. CDR3 DNA: TGTGCCAGCAGAAATAGACAGAGATACTACGAGCAGTACTTC.

This clone turned up a few times. This rearrangement joins TRBV7-2 to TRBJ2-3, with TRBD2 matching over 8 bases. The V segment lost 5 bases and the J segment 2 bases; nucleotides outside the gene matches: 3. The CDR3 runs 14 residues. Germline values: CDR1 SGHTA, CDR2 FQGNSA. The CDR3 is CASSNSGVTDTQYF. The CDR3 coding sequence is TGTGCCAGCAGCAATAGCGGGGTCACAGATACGCAGTATTTT.

The chain couples TRBV28 to TRBJ2-5, with 7 nucleotides matching TRBD2. The CDR3 is made up of 16 amino acids. CDR1 MDHEN and CDR2 SYDVKM come from the germline V gene. Germline trimming cut 8 bases from V and 0 bases from J; bases unmatched to any gene: 12. The CDR3 DNA reads TGTGCCAGCTCCTGTTCCGGGAGGACCCACCAAGAGACCCAGTACTTC. The encoded protein is CASSCSGRTHQETQYF.

V is TRBV7-2 and J is TRBJ2-5; the D is unclear. The V end lost 2 bases, the J end lost 1 base, and 8 bases lay between the germline ends. This CDR3 spans 14 amino acids. CDR1 is SGHTA, CDR2 FQGNSA, per germline. For the CDR3, the DNA is TGTGCCAGCAGCTTAAGTGGCAGCCAAGAGACCCAGTACTTC. This gives the protein CASSLSGSQETQYF.

V gene TRBV4-1 combines with J gene TRBJ2-5; 10 positions match TRBD2. TRBJ2-7 explains the end of the DNA better; the J call may be wrong. The CDR3 has 18 residues. Germline V gene lookup returns CDR1 MGHRA and CDR2 YSYEKL. The CDR3 loop reads CASSQEGHLSGGYYEQYF. In DNA, the CDR3 is TGCGCCAGCAGCCAAGAGGGACACCTTAGCGGGGGGTACTACGAGCAGTACTTC.

V gene TRBV5-6 combines with J gene TRBJ2-5; 7 bases match TRBD1. CDR1 is SGHDT and CDR2 is YYEEEE in the germline V gene. V lost 5 bases to trimming and J lost 0 bases; unmatched junction nucleotides: 13. The CDR3 runs to 17 residues. In nucleotides, the CDR3 is TGTGCCAGCAGTAGTAGACAGGGAACCCTCCACCAAGAGACCCAGTACTTC. The encoded protein is CASSSRQGTLHQETQYF. The full variable domain, its missing parts supplied by reference TRBV5-6 and TRBJ2-5, is DAGVTQSPTHLIKTRGQQVTLRCSPKSGHDTVSWYQQALGQGPQFIFQYYEEEERQRGNFPDRFSGHQFPNYSSELNVNALLLGDSALYLCASSSRQGTLHQETQYFGPGTRLLVL.

A few counts support this clone. The rearrangement joins TRBV14 to TRBJ2-7, with a possible D match to TRBD1 (5 bases). Germline V CDR1 and CDR2: SGHDN, FVKESK. The CDR3 runs to 14 residues. V was trimmed by 2 bases and J by 3 bases, leaving 11 bases between them. The CDR3 sequence: CASSQKGRIYEQYF. The CDR3 DNA sequence: TGTGCCAGCAGCCAAAAGGGGCGTATCTACGAGCAGTACTTC.

The chain employs TRBV4-3 and TRBJ2-7, with 10 bases matching TRBD2. Losses at the gene ends were 1 base for V and 2 bases for J; bases not matched to a gene: 2. Germline V gives CDR1 LGHNA, CDR2 YSLEER. CDR3 length equals 15 residues. The CDR3 protein is CASSQALAGAYEQYF. CDR3 DNA: TGCGCCAGCAGCCAAGCTCTAGCGGGAGCCTACGAGCAGTACTTC.

This clone showed up just once. The rearrangement uses TRBV6-5 and TRBJ2-1; the match to TRBD1 covers 11 bases. V lost 7 bases and J lost 8; bases outside the gene matches: 7. The CDR3 extends over 14 amino acids. Germline CDR1 reads MNHEY; CDR2 reads SVGAGI. CDR3 coding DNA: TGTGCCAGCATCGGGACAGGGGGTAGCCATGAGCAGTTCTTC. This encodes CASIGTGGSHEQFF.

The chain links TRBV7-6 to TRBJ2-5; 7 bases agree with TRBD1. The junction had 10 bases not matched to a gene; V was cut back by 5 bases and J by 4 bases. The CDR3 consists of 15 residues. In germline, CDR1 is SGHVS, CDR2 FNYEAQ. Here the CDR3 reads CASSRIRGSGETQYF. CDR3 DNA: TGTGCCAGCAGCCGAATCAGGGGGAGTGGAGAGACCCAGTACTTC.

The chain recombines TRBV6-1 with TRBJ2-2, with D possibly TRBD2 on 6 matching bases. Between the trimmed V and J ends, which lost 8 bases and 3 bases, there was a span of 16 bases. CDR1 is MNHNS and CDR2 is SASEGT in the germline V gene. The CDR3 totals 15 residues. In DNA, the CDR3 is TGTGCCAGCCGAGTCTGGAGGGCGGACACCGGGGAGCTGTTTTTT. Translation gives CASRVWRADTGELFF.

V is TRBV5-4 and J is TRBJ2-7; no firm D call. CDR1 is SGHNT and CDR2 is YYREEE in the germline V gene (reference sequence). V was trimmed by 1 base and J by 4 bases, leaving 12 bases between them. The CDR3 has 14 residues. The CDR3, as DNA: TGTGCCAGCAGCTTGTTCAACCAGGTATACGAGCAGTACTTC. Its protein product is CASSLFNQVYEQYF.

This chain links TRBV5-6 with TRBJ2-2; 10 nucleotides agree with TRBD2. After removal of 4 bases from V and 6 bases from J, the junction contained 15 bases not matched to a gene. The CDR3 covers 18 residues. The V gene's germline CDR1 is SGHDT and CDR2 YYEEEE. The CDR3 is CASSPRGLAGDSAGELFF. CDR3 bases: TGTGCCAGCAGCCCTCGAGGGCTAGCGGGAGATTCGGCCGGGGAGCTGTTTTTT.

This chain links TRBV10-3 with TRBJ2-2; D gene ambiguous. The CDR3 spans 13 residues. Trimming removed 6 bases from V and 4 bases from J, with 9 bases in between. Germline V gene sequence: CDR1 ENHRY, CDR2 SYGVKD. CDR3 DNA sequence: TGTGCCATCAGGACGGGTCCCACCGGGGAGCTGTTTTTT. Residues: CAIRTGPTGELFF.